These 15 T cell receptor beta chains came from one sample sequenced in a study of blood T cell repertoires in COVID-19. Only in-frame clones appear in the TCRdb table, and some are missing; sequencing was by immunoSEQ multiplex PCR. The data hold fewer than 250,000 clones, with approximately 86% observed a single time. Sequenced input: peripheral blood. These receptors all stem from a man aged 25-45 years with acute or convalescent COVID-19.

V gene TRBV28 combines with J gene TRBJ1-6, with TRBD1 matching over 7 bases. CDR1 is MDHEN and CDR2 is SYDVKM in the germline V gene. The CDR3 spans 15 residues. J was trimmed by 7 bases and V by 3 bases; bases with no gene match: 6. CDR3 in amino acids: CASSLDRPGNSPLHF. DNA for the CDR3: TGTGCCAGCAGTTTGGACAGGCCCGGGAATTCACCCCTCCACTTT.

The chain carries TRBV12-5 and TRBJ2-7, with 7 bases identical to TRBD2. Germline V gives CDR1 LGHNT, CDR2 FRNRAP. After removal of 0 bases from V and 4 bases from J, the junction contained 9 bases not matched to a gene. The CDR3 spans 16 residues. This CDR3 reads CASGLVQASGFYEQYF. The CDR3 nucleotides read TGTGCTAGTGGTTTGGTACAAGCTAGCGGATTTTACGAGCAGTACTTC. Filled out from reference TRBV12-5 and TRBJ2-7, the complete variable domain reads DARVTQTPRHKVTEMGQEVTMRCQPILGHNTVFWYRQTMMQGLELLAYFRNRAPLDDSGMPKDRFSAEMPDATLATLKIQPSEPRDSAVYFCASGLVQASGFYEQYFGPGTRLTVT.

The rearrangement uses TRBV19 and TRBJ1-6, with D unclear. The length of the CDR3 is 13 residues. V was shortened by 0 bases and J by 13 bases, with 10 bases between the two germline ends. Germline values: CDR1 LNHDA, CDR2 SQIVND (reference sequence). The CDR3 DNA reads TGTGCCAGTAGTATAGATCGGGAAGATCCCCTCCACTTT. Translating gives CASSIDREDPLHF.

The J gene is TRBJ2-7, the V gene TRBV4-2; 8 bases align to TRBD2. With 1 base clipped from V and 8 bases from J, the junction kept 10 bases outside the gene matches. Per the germline V gene, CDR1 is LGHNA and CDR2 is YNFKEQ. This CDR3 is 15 amino acids long. CDR3 protein: CASSQGRGGATKQYF. The CDR3 DNA is TGTGCCAGCAGCCAAGGTCGGGGGGGCGCGACGAAGCAGTACTTC.

Concerning this clone: This same CDR3 is encoded by further DNA sequences in the sample. The rearrangement links TRBV5-1 to TRBJ2-7, with TRBD1 as a possible D gene (6 bases). Germline CDR1 is SGHRS and CDR2 is YFSETQ. V lost 0 bases to trimming and J lost 2 bases, with 6 bases between them. This CDR3 comprises 13 residues. Written as DNA, the CDR3 is TGCGCCAGCAGCTTGGACAGGGCCTACGAGCAGTACTTC. It specifies CASSLDRAYEQYF. The variable domain in full, completed from reference TRBV5-1 and TRBJ2-7, reads KAGVTQTPRYLIKTRGQQVTLSCSPISGHRSVSWYQQTPGQGLQFLFEYFSETQRNKGNFPGRFSGRQFSNSRSEMNVSTLELGDSALYLCASSLDRAYEQYFGPGTRLTVT.

This clone was recorded once. The chain employs TRBV2 and TRBJ2-1; D is uncertain. Germline V gene sequence: CDR1 SNHLY, CDR2 FYNNEI. The CDR3 is 16 amino acids. The CDR3 coding sequence is TGTGCACTTGACCTCGAGGCATCGAGCTCCTACAATGAGCAGTTCTTC. Protein: CALDLEASSSYNEQFF.

The chain carries TRBV3-1 (or the pseudogene TRBV3-2) and TRBJ1-2; TRBD1 matches 7 bases. V lost 4 bases, J lost 1 base, and 6 bases stayed unmatched. The germline gives CDR1 LGHDT, CDR2 YNNKEL (reference sequence). The CDR3 runs 15 residues. This CDR3 reads CASSPASGGNYGYTF. The DNA of the CDR3 is TGTGCCAGCAGCCCAGCCTCAGGGGGTAACTATGGCTACACCTTC.

The V and J genes are TRBV7-8 and TRBJ1-1; no definite D call. The CDR3 extends over 15 amino acids. Germline CDR1 SGHVS, CDR2 FQNEAQ. V was shortened by 5 bases and J by 4 bases, with 17 bases between the two germline ends. This chain's CDR3 is CASSVVQSISTEAFF. For the CDR3, the DNA is TGTGCCAGCAGCGTAGTACAGTCTATTTCCACTGAAGCTTTCTTT.

This chain joins TRBV7-2 and TRBJ2-7; no clear D. Germline V gives CDR1 SGHTA, CDR2 FQGNSA. CDR3 length: 12 amino acids. V was clipped by 6 bases and J by 4 bases, with 10 bases between them. Written as DNA, the CDR3 is TGTGCCAGCAGTCGTTACGGGTACGAGCAGTACTTC. Its translation: CASSRYGYEQYF.

The chain employs TRBV30 and TRBJ2-7, with 7 nucleotides matching TRBD2. The germline CDR1 and CDR2 sequences are GTSNPN and SVGIG (reference sequence). The CDR3 contains 13 residues. V shed 5 bases, J shed 5 bases, and the junction held 9 bases outside the gene matches. CDR3 nucleotides: TGTGCCTGGGGGCGGGAGCAGAGACACGAGCAGTACTTC. Translating gives CAWGREQRHEQYF.

This clone turned up a few times. The chain is built from TRBV11-1 and TRBJ2-1; maybe TRBD2 (5 bases). The length of the CDR3 is 15 residues. The germline V gene has CDR1 SGHAT and CDR2 FQDESV (reference sequence). V was cut by 5 bases and J by 9 bases, with 20 bases left in between. DNA for the CDR3: TGTGCCAGCAGCCCAGCAGGAGGCCGCGCCACTGAGCAGTTCTTC. It yields the protein CASSPAGGRATEQFF.

The rearrangement uses TRBV6-5 and TRBJ1-1, with D possibly matching TRBD1 (5 bases). The CDR3 extends over 12 amino acids. Trimming took off 6 bases at V and 7 bases at J, with 12 bases between the two ends. CDR1 MNHEY and CDR2 SVGAGI come from the germline V gene. The DNA of the CDR3 is TGTGCCAGCAGCTGGGACTGGAATGAAGCTTTCTTT. Its protein is CASSWDWNEAFF.

This rearrangement joins TRBV6-5 to TRBJ2-7, with D tentatively TRBD1 (6 bases). V was trimmed by 10 bases and J by 2 bases, leaving 18 bases between them. The CDR3 extends over 14 amino acids. CDR1 and CDR2 (germline): MNHEY, SVGAGI. In DNA form, the CDR3 reads TGTGCCACCCGGCTTCACCAGGGGCCCTACGAGCAGTACTTC. Translated, it gives CATRLHQGPYEQYF.

The chain links TRBV3-1 (or the pseudogene TRBV3-2) to TRBJ2-3; 9 bases match TRBD2. The CDR3 runs 17 residues. CDR1 is LGHDT, CDR2 YNNKEL, per germline (reference sequence). With 1 base clipped from V and 6 bases from J, the junction kept 11 bases outside the gene matches. The DNA of the CDR3 is TGTGCCAGCAGCCAAGTTTTTAGCGGGAGTTTTCGGGATACGCAGTATTTT. Its protein is CASSQVFSGSFRDTQYF.

The chain carries TRBV19 and TRBJ2-7; TRBD2 might be the D (6 bases). This CDR3 has 14 amino acids. Germline V gene data show CDR1 as LNHDA and CDR2 as SQIVND (reference sequence). The V gene lost 5 bases and the J gene lost 5 bases, with 16 bases spanning the gap. For the CDR3, the DNA is TGTGCCAGTAGTCCGCGGGACGTAATTAACGAGCAGTACTTC. Protein: CASSPRDVINEQYF.